This TCR beta chain is drawn from a study of blood T cell repertoires in COVID-19. Across the whole study: COVID-19 samples from acute and convalescent phases originated in the United States, Italy and Spain.

Germline V lookup: CDR1 LNHDA, CDR2 SQIVND (reference sequence). The V gene end was trimmed by 5 bases and the J gene end by 3 bases; junction bases not matched to a gene: 12. This CDR3 is 16 amino acids long. Per the original data handling: For nucleated cells, counts were estimated from reference gene primer amplification. Clones were read by immunoSEQ multiplex PCR, and TCRdb kept only the in-frame ones, dropping some. The V and J calls and clone size are taken from that table; D and trimming were inferred from the DNA. Of 200,000 to 250,000 clones listed, 75% to 90% are singletons. The source is a human donor in a cohort sampled during active COVID-19. The source material was peripheral blood. The genes are TRBV19 and TRBJ2-7, with 8 bases identical to TRBD2. CDR3 protein: CASSPTLSGRSYEQYF. DNA for the CDR3: TGTGCCAGTAGTCCGACCTTAAGCGGGAGAAGCTACGAGCAGTACTTC.